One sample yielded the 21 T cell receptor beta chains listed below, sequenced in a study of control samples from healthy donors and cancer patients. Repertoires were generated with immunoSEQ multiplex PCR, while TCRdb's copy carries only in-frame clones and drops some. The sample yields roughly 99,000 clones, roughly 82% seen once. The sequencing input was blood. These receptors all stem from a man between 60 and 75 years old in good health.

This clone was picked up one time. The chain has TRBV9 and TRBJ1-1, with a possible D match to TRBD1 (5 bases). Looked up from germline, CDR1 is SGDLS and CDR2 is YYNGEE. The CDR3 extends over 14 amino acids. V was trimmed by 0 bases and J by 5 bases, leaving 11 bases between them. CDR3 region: CASSVEVEGTEAFF. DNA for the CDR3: TGTGCCAGCAGCGTAGAGGTTGAGGGGACTGAAGCTTTCTTT.

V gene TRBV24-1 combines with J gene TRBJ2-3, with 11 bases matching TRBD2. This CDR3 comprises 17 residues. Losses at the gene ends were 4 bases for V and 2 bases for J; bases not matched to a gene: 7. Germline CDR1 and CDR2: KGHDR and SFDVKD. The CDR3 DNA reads TGTGCCACCAGTGACCCCCCGGGACTAGCGGCCACAGATACGCAGTATTTT. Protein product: CATSDPPGLAATDTQYF.

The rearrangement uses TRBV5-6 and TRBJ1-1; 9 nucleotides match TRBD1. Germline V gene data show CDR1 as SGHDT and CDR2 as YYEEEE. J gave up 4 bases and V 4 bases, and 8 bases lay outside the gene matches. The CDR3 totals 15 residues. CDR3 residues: CASSIWDREITEAFF. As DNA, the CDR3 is TGTGCCAGCAGCATCTGGGACAGGGAGATCACTGAAGCTTTCTTT.

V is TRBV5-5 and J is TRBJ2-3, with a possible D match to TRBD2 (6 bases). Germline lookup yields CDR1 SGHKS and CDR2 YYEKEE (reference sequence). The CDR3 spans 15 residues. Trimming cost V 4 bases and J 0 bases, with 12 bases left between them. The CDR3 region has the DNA TGTGCCAGCAGCCGGGACTTATCAAGCACAGATACGCAGTATTTT. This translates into CASSRDLSSTDTQYF.

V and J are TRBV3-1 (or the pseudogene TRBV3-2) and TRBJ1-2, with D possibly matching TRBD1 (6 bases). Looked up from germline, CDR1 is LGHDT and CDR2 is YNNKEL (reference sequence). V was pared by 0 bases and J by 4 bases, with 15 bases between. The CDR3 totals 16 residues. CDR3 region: CASSQEAGATGYGYTF. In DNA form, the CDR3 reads TGTGCCAGCAGCCAAGAAGCAGGGGCCACCGGCTATGGCTACACCTTC.

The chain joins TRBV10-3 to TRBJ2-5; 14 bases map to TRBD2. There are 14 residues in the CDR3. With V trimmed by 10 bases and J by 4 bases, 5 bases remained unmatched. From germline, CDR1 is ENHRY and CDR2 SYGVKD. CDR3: CATGTSGRGETQYF. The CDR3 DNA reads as TGTGCCACGGGGACTAGCGGGAGAGGAGAGACCCAGTACTTC.

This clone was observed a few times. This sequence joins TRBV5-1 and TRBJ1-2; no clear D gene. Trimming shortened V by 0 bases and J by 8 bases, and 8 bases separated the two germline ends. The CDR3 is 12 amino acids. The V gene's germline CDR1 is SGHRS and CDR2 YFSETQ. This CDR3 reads CASSLGSLGYTF. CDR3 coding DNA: TGCGCCAGCAGCTTGGGTAGCTTAGGCTACACCTTC.

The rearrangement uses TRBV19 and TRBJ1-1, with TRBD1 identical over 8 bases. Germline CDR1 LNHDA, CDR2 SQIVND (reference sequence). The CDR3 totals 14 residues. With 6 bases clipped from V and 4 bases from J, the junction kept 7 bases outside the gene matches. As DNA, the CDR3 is TGTGCCAGTAGGGTAGACAGGGGCTCCACTGAAGCTTTCTTT. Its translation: CASRVDRGSTEAFF.

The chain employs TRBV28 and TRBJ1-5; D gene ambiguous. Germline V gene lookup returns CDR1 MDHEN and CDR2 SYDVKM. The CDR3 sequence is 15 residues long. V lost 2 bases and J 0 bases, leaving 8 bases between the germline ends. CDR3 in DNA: TGTGCCAGCAGTTTAAGAGTTTATAGCAATCAGCCCCAGCATTTT. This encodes CASSLRVYSNQPQHF.

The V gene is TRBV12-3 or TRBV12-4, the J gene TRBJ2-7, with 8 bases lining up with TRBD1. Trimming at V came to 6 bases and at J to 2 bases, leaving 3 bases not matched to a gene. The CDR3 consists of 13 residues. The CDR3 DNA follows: TGTGCCAGCAGCTCGACAGGGGCCTACGAGCAGTACTTC. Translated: CASSSTGAYEQYF.

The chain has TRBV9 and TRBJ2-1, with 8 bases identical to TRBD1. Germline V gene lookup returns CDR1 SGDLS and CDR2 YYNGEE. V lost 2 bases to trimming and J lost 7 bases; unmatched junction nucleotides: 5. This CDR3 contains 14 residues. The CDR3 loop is CASSVNRGVNEQFF. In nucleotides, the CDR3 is TGTGCCAGCAGCGTTAACAGGGGGGTAAATGAGCAGTTCTTC.

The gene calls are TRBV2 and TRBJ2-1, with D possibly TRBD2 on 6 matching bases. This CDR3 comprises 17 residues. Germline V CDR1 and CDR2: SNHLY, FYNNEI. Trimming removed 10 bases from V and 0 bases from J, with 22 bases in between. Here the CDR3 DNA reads TGTGCCATCTCTACCGCGGGATACAGATCCTCCTACAATGAGCAGTTCTTC. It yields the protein CAISTAGYRSSYNEQFF.

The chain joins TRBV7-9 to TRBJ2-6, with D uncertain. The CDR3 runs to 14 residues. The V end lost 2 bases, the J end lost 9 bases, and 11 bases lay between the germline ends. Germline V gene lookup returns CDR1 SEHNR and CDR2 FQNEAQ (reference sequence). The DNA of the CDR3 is TGTGCCAGCAGCTTACCCTCAGAGTTCAACGTCCTGACTTTC. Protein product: CASSLPSEFNVLTF.

The CDR3: CASSQPRDRGKDGYTF. The CDR3 region has the DNA TGCGCCAGCAGCCAGCCTCGGGACAGGGGTAAGGATGGCTACACCTTC. This rearrangement joins TRBV4-1 to TRBJ1-2, with 10 bases fitting TRBD1. The germline gives CDR1 MGHRA, CDR2 YSYEKL. J lost 6 bases, V lost 3 bases, and 10 bases had no gene match. The CDR3 covers 16 residues.

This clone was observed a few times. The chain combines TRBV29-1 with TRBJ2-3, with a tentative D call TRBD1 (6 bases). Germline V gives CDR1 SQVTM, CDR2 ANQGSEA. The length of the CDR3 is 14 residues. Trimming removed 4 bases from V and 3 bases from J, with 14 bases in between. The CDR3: CSVVMAGATDTQYF. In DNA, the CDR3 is TGCAGCGTTGTCATGGCAGGGGCGACAGATACGCAGTATTTT.

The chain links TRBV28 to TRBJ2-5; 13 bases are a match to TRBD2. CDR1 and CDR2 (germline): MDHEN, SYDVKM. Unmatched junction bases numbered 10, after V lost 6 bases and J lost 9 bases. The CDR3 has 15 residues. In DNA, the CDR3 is TGTGCCAGCAGCTCACTAGCGGGAGGGGGACTGGCCCAGTACTTC. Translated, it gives CASSSLAGGGLAQYF.

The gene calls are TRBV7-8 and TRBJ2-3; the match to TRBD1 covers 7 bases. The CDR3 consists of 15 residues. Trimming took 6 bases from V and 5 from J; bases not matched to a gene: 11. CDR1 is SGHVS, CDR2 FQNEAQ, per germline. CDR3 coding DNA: TGTGCCAGCAGTTTCCGGGACAGAAGTCGAGATACGCAGTATTTT. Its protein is CASSFRDRSRDTQYF.

CDR3 sequence: CSTQGARGYTF. The CDR3 nucleotides read TGCAGCACACAGGGGGCGCGTGGCTACACCTTC. The chain uses TRBV29-1 and TRBJ1-2; 9 nucleotides agree with TRBD1. The V gene end was trimmed by 8 bases and the J gene end by 7 bases; junction bases not matched to a gene: 5. This CDR3 has 11 residues. From germline, CDR1 is SQVTM and CDR2 ANQGSEA. Complete variable domain (other parts from reference TRBV29-1 and TRBJ1-2): SAVISQKPSRDICQRGTSLTIQCQVDSQVTMMFWYRQQPGQSLTLIATANQGSEATYESGFVIDKFPISRPNLTFSTLTVSNMSPEDSSIYLCSTQGARGYTFGSGTRLTVV.

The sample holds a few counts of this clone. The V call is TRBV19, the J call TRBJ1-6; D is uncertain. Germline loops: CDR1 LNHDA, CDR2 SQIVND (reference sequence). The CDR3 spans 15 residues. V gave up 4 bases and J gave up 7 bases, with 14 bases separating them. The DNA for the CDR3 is TGTGCCAGTAGTACTGGCCCGGGAGGGAATTCACCCCTCCACTTT. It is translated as CASSTGPGGNSPLHF.

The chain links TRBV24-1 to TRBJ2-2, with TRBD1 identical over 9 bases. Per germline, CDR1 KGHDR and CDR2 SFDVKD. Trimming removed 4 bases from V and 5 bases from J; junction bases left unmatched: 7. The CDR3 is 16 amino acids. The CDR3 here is CATSDLGQGKTGELFF. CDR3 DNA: TGTGCCACCAGTGACCTGGGACAGGGCAAAACCGGGGAGCTGTTTTTT.

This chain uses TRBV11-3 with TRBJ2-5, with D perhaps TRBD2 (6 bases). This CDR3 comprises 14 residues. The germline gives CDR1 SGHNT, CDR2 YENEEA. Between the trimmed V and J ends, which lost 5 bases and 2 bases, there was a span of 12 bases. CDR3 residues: CASSPGGAQETQYF. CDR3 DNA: TGTGCCAGCAGCCCCGGGGGAGCTCAAGAGACCCAGTACTTC.